Listed here are 7 T cell receptor beta chains from one sample, sequenced in a study of blood T cell repertoires in COVID-19. The repertoire was sequenced with immunoSEQ multiplex PCR; TCRdb's copy has only in-frame clones and lacks some. Of about 110,000 clones listed, 75% to 90% were seen once; the top ten hold 32%. What was sequenced was peripheral blood. The receptors come from a woman at least 80 years old with acute or convalescent COVID-19.

V gene TRBV18 combines with J gene TRBJ1-1; D not certain. The CDR3 extends over 14 amino acids. Germline CDR1 is KGHSH and CDR2 is LQKENI. V was cut by 3 bases and J by 0 bases, with 8 bases left in between. The CDR3 region is CASSPGVLNTEAFF. CDR3 nucleotides: TGTGCCAGCTCACCCGGGGTACTGAACACTGAAGCTTTCTTT.

The rearrangement joins TRBV7-2 to TRBJ2-7; D is perhaps TRBD2 (5 bases). Germline V gives CDR1 SGHTA, CDR2 FQGNSA. The CDR3 extends over 15 amino acids. The V gene lost 5 bases and the J gene lost 2 bases, with 16 bases spanning the gap. The CDR3 coding sequence is TGTGCCAGCAGCCCCCCGTCGGGGTTAACCTACGAGCAGTACTTC. It is translated as CASSPPSGLTYEQYF.

In its sample, this clone was seen once. This chain joins TRBV9 and TRBJ1-1, with 9 nucleotides matching TRBD1. CDR1 is SGDLS and CDR2 is YYNGEE in the germline V gene. The CDR3 has 17 amino acids. V was pared by 3 bases and J by 4 bases, with 13 bases of the junction left unmatched. CDR3 coding DNA: TGTGCCAGCAGCGGCAAATTCCCGGGACAGGGATTCACTGAAGCTTTCTTT. It specifies CASSGKFPGQGFTEAFF. The entire variable domain, with the rest obtained from reference TRBV9 and TRBJ1-1, is as follows: DSGVTQTPKHLITATGQRVTLRCSPRSGDLSVYWYQQSLDQGLQFLIQYYNGEERAKGNILERFSAQQFPDLHSELNLSSLELGDSALYFCASSGKFPGQGFTEAFFGQGTRLTVV.

The V gene is TRBV5-5, the J gene TRBJ1-1; TRBD1 matches at 8 bases. The CDR3 spans 15 residues. From germline, CDR1 is SGHKS and CDR2 YYEKEE (reference sequence). Germline trimming cut 0 bases from V and 5 bases from J; bases unmatched to any gene: 6. CDR3 coding DNA: TGTGCCAGCAGCTTGGCTTACCAGGGGGCGACTGAAGCTTTCTTT. Residues: CASSLAYQGATEAFF. The full variable domain, completed using reference TRBV5-5 and TRBJ1-1, is DAGVTQSPTHLIKTRGQQVTLRCSPISGHKSVSWYQQVLGQGPQFIFQYYEKEERGRGNFPDRFSARQFPNYSSELNVNALLLGDSALYLCASSLAYQGATEAFFGQGTRLTVV.

This clone was seen a single time. This rearrangement joins TRBV18 to TRBJ2-7, with 9 bases identical to TRBD1. The CDR3 has 14 amino acids. Looked up from germline, CDR1 is KGHSH and CDR2 is LQKENI. J gave up 4 bases and V 3 bases, and 4 bases lay outside the gene matches. The CDR3 loop reads CASSPGQGLYEQYF. The CDR3 bases are TGTGCCAGCTCACCGGGACAGGGTTTGTACGAGCAGTACTTC.

The chain uses TRBV30 and TRBJ2-5; no firm D call. V lost 4 bases and J lost 4, with 13 bases in between. Germline CDR1 is GTSNPN and CDR2 is SVGIG (reference sequence). The CDR3 covers 13 residues. CDR3 sequence: CAWTMSPGETQYF. CDR3 coding DNA: TGTGCCTGGACCATGTCCCCGGGAGAGACCCAGTACTTC.

The chain is built from TRBV2 and TRBJ1-5, with a weak D call TRBD1 (5 bases). The germline CDR1 and CDR2 sequences are SNHLY and FYNNEI. This CDR3 comprises 14 residues. Trimming took off 6 bases at V and 4 bases at J, with 13 bases between the two ends. The CDR3 nucleotides read TGTGCCAGCAGGCTGGGACTCACAAATCAGCCCCAGCATTTT. Translated, it gives CASRLGLTNQPQHF.